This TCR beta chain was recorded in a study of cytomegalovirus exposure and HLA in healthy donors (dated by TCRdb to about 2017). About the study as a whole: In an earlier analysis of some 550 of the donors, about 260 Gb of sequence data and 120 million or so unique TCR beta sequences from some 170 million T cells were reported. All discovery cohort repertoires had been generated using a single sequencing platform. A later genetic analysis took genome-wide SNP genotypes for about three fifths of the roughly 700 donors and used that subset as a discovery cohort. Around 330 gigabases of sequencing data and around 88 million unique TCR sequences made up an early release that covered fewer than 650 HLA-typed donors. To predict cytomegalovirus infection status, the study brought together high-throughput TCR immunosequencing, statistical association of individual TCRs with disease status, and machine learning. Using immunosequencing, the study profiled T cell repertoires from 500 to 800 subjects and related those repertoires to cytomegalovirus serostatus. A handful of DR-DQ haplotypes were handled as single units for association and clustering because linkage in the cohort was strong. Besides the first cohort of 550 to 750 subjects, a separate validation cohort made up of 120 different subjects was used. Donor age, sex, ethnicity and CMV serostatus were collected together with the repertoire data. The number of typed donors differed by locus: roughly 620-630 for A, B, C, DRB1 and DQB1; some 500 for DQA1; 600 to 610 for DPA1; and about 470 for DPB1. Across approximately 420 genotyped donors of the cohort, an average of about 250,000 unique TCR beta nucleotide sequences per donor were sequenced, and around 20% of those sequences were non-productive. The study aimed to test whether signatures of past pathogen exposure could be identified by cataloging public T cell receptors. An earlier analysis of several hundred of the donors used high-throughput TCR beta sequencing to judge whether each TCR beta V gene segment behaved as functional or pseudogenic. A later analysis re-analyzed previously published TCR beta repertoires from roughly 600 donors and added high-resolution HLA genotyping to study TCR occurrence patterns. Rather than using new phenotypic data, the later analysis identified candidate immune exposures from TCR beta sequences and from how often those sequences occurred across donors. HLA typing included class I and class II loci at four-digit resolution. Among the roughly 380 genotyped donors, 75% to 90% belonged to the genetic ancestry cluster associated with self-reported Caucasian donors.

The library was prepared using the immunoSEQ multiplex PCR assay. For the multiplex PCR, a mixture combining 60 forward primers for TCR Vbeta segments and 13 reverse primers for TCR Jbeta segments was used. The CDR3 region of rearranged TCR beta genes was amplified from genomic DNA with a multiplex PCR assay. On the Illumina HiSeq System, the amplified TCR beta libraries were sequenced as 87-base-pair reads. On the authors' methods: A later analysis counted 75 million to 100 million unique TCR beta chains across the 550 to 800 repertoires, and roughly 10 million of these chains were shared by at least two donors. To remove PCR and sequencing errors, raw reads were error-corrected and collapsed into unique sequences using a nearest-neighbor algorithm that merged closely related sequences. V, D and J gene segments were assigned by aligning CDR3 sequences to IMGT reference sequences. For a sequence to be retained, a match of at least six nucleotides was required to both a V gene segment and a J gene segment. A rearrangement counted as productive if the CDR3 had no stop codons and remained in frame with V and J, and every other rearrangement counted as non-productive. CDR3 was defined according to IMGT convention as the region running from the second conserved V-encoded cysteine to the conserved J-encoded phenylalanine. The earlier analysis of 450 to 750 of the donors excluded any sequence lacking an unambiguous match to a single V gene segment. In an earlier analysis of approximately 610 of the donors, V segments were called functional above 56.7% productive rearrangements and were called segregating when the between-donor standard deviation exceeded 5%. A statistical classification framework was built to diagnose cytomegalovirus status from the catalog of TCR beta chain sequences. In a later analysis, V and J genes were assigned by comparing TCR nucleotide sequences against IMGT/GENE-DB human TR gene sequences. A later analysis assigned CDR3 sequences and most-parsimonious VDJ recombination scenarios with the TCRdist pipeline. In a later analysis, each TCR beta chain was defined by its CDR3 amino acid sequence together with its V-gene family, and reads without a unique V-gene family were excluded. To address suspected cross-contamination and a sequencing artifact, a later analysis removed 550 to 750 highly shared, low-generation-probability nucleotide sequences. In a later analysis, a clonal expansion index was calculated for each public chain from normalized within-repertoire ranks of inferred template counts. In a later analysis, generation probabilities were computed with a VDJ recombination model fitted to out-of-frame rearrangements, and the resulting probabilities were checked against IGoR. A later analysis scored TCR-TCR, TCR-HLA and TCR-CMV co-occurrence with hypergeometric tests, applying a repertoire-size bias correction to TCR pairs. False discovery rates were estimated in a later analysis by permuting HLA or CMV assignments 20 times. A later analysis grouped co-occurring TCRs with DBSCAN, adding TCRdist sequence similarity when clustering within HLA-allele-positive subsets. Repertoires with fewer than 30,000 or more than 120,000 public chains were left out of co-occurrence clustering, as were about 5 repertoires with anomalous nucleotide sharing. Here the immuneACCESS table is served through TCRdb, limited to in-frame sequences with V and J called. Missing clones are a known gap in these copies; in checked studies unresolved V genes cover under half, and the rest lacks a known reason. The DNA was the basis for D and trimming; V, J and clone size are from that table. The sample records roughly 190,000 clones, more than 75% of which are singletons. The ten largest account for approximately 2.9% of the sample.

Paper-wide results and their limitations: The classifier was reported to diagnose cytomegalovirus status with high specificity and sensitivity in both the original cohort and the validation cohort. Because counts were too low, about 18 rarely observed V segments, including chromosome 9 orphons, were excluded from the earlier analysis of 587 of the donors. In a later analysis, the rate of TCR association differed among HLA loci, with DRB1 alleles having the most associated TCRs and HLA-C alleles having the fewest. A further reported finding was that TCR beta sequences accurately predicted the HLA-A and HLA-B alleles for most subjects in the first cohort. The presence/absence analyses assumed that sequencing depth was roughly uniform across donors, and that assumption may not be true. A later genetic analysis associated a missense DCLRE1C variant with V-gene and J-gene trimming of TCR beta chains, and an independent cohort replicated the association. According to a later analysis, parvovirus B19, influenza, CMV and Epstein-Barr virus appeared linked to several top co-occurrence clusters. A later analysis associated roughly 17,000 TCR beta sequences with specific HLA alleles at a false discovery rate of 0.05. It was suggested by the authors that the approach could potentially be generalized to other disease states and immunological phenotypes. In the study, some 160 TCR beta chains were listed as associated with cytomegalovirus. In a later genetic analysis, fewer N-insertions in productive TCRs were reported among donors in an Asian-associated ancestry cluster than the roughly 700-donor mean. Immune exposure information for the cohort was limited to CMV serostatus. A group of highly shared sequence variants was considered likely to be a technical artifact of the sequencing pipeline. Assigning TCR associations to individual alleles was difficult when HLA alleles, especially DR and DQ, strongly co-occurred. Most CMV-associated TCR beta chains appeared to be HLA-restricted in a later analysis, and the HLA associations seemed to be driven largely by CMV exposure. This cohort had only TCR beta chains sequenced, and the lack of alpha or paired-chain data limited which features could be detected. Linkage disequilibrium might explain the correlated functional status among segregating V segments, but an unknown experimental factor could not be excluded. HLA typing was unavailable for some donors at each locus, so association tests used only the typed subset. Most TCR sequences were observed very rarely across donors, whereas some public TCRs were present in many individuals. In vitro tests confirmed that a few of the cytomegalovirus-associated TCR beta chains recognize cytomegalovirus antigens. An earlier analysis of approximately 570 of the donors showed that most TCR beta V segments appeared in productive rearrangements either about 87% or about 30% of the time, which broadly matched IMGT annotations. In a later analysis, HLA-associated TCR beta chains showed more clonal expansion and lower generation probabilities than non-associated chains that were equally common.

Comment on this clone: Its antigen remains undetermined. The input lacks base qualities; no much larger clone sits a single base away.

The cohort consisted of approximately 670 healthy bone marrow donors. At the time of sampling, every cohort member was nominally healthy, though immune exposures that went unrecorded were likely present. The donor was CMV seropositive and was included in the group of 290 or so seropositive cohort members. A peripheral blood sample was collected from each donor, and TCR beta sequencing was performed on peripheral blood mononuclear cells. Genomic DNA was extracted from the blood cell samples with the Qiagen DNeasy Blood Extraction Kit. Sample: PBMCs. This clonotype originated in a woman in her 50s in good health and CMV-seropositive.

The CDR3 amino acid sequence is: CASSPGTGRDEQYF. In nucleotides, the sequence is TGTGCCAGCAGTCCTGGGACAGGGCGTGACGAGCAGTACTTC. The rearrangement combines TRBV2 with TRBJ2-7, and 9 junction bases match TRBD1. Germline trimming amounts to 5 bases on V and 5 bases on J, with 7 as the count of junction bases outside the gene matches. Taken from the germline V gene, the CDR1 and CDR2 loops are SNHLY and FYNNEI. The CDR3 has 14 amino acids, counting the end cysteine and phenylalanine. The sequence is cut down to CDR3 DNA, 42 bases in frame from base 1.